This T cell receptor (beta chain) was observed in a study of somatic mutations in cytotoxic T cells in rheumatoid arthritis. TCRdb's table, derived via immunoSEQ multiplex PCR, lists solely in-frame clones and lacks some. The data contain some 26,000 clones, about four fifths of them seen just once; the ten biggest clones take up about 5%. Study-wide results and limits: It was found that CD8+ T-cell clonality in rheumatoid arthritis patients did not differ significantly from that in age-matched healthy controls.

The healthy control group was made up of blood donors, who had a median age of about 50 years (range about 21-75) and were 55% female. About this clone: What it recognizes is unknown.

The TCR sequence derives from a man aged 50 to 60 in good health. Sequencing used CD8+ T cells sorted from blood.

The CDR3 loop is CASSLSDTGAFF. The CDR3 DNA is TGTGCCAGCAGCTTATCGGACACGGGGGCTTTCTTT. This chain uses TRBV5-5 with TRBJ1-1, with a tentative D call TRBD1 (5 bases). V lost 2 bases to trimming and J lost 11 bases, with 13 bases between them. Germline assignment: CDR1 SGHKS and CDR2 YYEKEE (reference sequence). The CDR3 is 12 residues long.